The source of this T cell receptor beta chain is a study of OX40 agonist ivuxolimab in advanced cancers. General study results and limits: Expanded clones were, on average, more numerous in CD8+ T cells than in CD4+.

The sample holds a few counts of this clone. The target antigen is unknown. Sampling times: baseline, cycle 4 day 1, cycle 7 day 1. Generated by immunoSEQ multiplex PCR, the TCRdb table keeps only in-frame clones and is missing some. The sample includes around 95,000 clones, 90% of them seen just once. This CDR3 is built from 15 residues. CDR1 GTSNPN and CDR2 SVGIG come from the germline V gene (reference sequence). Trimming took 4 bases from V and 5 from J; bases not matched to a gene: 12. The chain links TRBV30 to TRBJ1-1, with TRBD1 matching 8 bases. This TCR was recovered from an adult with an advanced solid tumor such as melanoma, head and neck, liver or kidney cancer. The starting material was CD4+ or CD8+ T cells sorted from blood, obtained in a trial of the OX40 agonist ivuxolimab. The CDR3 sequence: CAWIRGGQGGTEAFF. The CDR3 DNA sequence: TGTGCCTGGATTAGGGGTGGACAGGGAGGGACTGAAGCTTTCTTT.